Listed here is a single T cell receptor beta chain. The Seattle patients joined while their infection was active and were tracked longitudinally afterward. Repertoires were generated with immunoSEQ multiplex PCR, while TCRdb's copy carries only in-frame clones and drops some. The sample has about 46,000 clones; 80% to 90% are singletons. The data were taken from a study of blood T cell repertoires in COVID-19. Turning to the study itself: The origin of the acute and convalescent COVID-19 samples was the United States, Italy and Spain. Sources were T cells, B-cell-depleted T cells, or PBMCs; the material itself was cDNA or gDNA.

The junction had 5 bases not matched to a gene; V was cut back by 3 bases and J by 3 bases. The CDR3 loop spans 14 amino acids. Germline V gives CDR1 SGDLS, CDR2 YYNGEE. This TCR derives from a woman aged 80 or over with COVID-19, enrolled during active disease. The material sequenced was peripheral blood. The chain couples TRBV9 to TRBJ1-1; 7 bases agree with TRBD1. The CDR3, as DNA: TGTGCCAGCAGCGCCGAGGGACAGTACACTGAAGCTTTCTTT. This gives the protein CASSAEGQYTEAFF.